The present entry profiles one TCR beta chain with its context. This entry is derived from a study of blood T cell repertoires in COVID-19. For the study at large: The samples span acute and convalescent COVID-19 from the United States, Italy and Spain. T cells, B-cell-depleted T cells, or PBMCs supplied cDNA or gDNA.

The CDR3 extends over 15 amino acids. The V gene end was trimmed by 6 bases and the J gene end by 4 bases; junction bases not matched to a gene: 8. CDR1 MNHEY and CDR2 SVGAGI come from the germline V gene. In the authors' workflow: Amplifying reference gene primers gave estimates of nucleated cell counts. Sequencing was performed with immunoSEQ multiplex PCR; in TCRdb, only in-frame clones are kept and a portion is missing. V and J calls and clone size are those listed in that table; D and trimming were worked out from the DNA. The sample gives about 76,000 clones, approximately 85% of which show up once; about 30% is in the top ten.

The specimen sequenced was peripheral blood. V and J are TRBV6-5 and TRBJ2-1; 8 bases match TRBD2. This clonotype was sampled from a human donor in a cohort sampled during active COVID-19. CDR3 loop: CASRLAGGPYNEQFF. In nucleotides, the CDR3 is TGTGCCAGCAGACTTGCGGGGGGCCCTTACAATGAGCAGTTCTTC.